This TCR beta chain was observed in a study of blood T cell repertoires in COVID-19. Study summary: Sites in the United States, Italy and Spain provided acute and convalescent COVID-19 samples. PBMCs, B-cell-depleted T cells, or T cells were the source of the cDNA or gDNA that made up the material.

Clones were read by immunoSEQ multiplex PCR, and TCRdb kept only the in-frame ones, dropping some. The repertoire holds over 65,000 clones, with 88% as singletons. Sequencing input: peripheral blood. This sequence was found in a woman aged 60-75 years with acute or convalescent COVID-19.

For the CDR3, the DNA is TGTGCCAGCAGCGCGGGACGGATGAGGACTGAAGCTTTCTTT. This gives the protein CASSAGRMRTEAFF. V usage is TRBV13 and J usage is TRBJ1-1; D might be TRBD1 (5 bases). CDR3 size: 14 residues. The V end lost 5 bases, the J end lost 5 bases, and 15 bases lay between the germline ends. Per the germline V gene, CDR1 is PRHDT and CDR2 is FYEKMQ (reference sequence).